This entry features one TCR beta chain sequence. Its antigen is unidentified. The CDR3 runs 14 residues. The V end was cut by 0 bases, the J end by 5 bases, with 11 bases between. The germline V gene has CDR1 SGHKS and CDR2 YYEKEE (reference sequence). Most PBMC samples had approximately 500 ng input DNA in six replicates. Sequencing was performed with immunoSEQ multiplex PCR; in TCRdb, only in-frame clones are kept and a portion is missing. The sample consists of approximately 14,000 clones, over 65% of them appearing once. This record belongs to a study of neoadjuvant anti-PD-1 for oral cavity cancer. About the study: Most patients had three to four biweekly doses of 3 mg/kg nivolumab before resection.

The study, taken as a whole, reports: Post-nivolumab, blood T cell clonality was significantly elevated in non-responders.

The TCR was taken from a person between 35 and 79 years old with oral cavity squamous cell carcinoma. The J gene is TRBJ1-1, the V gene TRBV5-5; D is possibly TRBD1 (5 bases). The specimen was PBMCs, collected before nivolumab (anti-PD-1) treatment. CDR3 in DNA: TGTGCCAGCAGCTTGGAACACAGGAGGACTGAAGCTTTCTTT. Translated, it gives CASSLEHRRTEAFF.